The sequence of this T cell receptor beta chain was determined in a study of shared clonotypes between healthy human individuals. A CD45RA-negative memory subset and a CD45RA+ naive subset were separated from the CD4+ cells. Per the authors' pipeline: For the immunoSEQ data, sequences were junction-only without quality scores, so filtering differed. The protocol was immunoSEQ multiplex PCR, while the TCRdb copy is restricted to in-frame clones and leaves out a portion. For V, J and clone size, that table is used; D and trimming come from the DNA. Among about 1.5 million clones listed, nearly 99% were seen once. The germline V gene has CDR1 SEHNR and CDR2 FQNEAQ (reference sequence). V was pared by 0 bases and J by 8 bases, with 4 bases of the junction left unmatched. The length of the CDR3 is 15 residues.

This receptor was taken from a man aged 25 to 45 in good health. V is TRBV7-9 and J is TRBJ2-1, with 10 nucleotides matching TRBD2. What was sequenced was naive CD4+ T cells sorted from blood. The subset: CD45RA+ positively selected. CDR3 DNA: TGTGCCAGCAGCTTAGCGCTAGCGGGAGTTCATGAGCAGTTCTTC. Its translation is CASSLALAGVHEQFF.